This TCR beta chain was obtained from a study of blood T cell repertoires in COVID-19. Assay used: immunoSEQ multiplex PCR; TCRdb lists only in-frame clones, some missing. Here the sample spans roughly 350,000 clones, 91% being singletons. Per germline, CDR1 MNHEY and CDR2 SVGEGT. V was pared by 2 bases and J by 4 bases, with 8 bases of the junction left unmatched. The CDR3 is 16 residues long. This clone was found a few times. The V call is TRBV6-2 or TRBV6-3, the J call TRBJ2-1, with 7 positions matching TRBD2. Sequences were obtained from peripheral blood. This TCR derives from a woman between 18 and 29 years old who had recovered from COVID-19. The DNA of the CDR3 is TGTGCCAGCAGTTACCTAGCGGAGGGGCTATACAATGAGCAGTTCTTC. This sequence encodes CASSYLAEGLYNEQFF.